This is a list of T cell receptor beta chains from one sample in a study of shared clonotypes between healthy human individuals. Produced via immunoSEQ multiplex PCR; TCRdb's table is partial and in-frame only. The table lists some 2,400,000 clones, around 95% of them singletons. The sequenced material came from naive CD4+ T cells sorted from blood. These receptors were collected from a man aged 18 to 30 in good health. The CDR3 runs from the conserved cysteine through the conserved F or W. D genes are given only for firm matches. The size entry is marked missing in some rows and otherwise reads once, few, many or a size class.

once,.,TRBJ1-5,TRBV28,TGTGCCAGCACCGATGAGGTTCAGCCCCAGCATTTT,CASTDEVQPQHF
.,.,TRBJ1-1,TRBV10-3,TGTGCCATCAGACTCAACACTGAAGCTTTCTTT,CAIRLNTEAFF
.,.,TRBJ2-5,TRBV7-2,TGTGCCAGCAGCTCCTTCAGGGAAGAGACCCAGTACTTC,CASSSFREETQYF
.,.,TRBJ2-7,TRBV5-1,TGCGCCAGCAGCTTGGCAGGGAGTTCCACCTCCTACGAGCAGTACTTC,CASSLAGSSTSYEQYF
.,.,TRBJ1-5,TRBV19,TGTGCCAGTACACCAAGGGGTGGCAATCAGCCCCAGCATTTT,CASTPRGGNQPQHF
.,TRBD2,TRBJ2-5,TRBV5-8,TGTGCCAGCAGCTTTGGCGGGAGTCATGAGACCCAGTACTTC,CASSFGGSHETQYF
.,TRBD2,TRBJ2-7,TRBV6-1,TGTGCCAGCAGCACTAGCGGGAGGGCAGGTGAGCAGTACTTC,CASSTSGRAGEQYF
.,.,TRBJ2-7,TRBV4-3,TGCGCCAGCAGCCCCTATCGCAGTTCATACGGGACCTACGAGCAGTACTTC,CASSPYRSSYGTYEQYF
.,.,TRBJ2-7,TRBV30,TGTGCCTGGGCCCGAAACGCCGGCGAGCAGTACTTC,CAWARNAGEQYF
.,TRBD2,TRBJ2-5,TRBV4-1,TGCGCCAGCAGCCAAGATCCCCCTAGCGGGAGTGAGACCCAGTACTTC,CASSQDPPSGSETQYF
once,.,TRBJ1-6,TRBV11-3,TGTGCCAGCAGCGCTAGCGGACAGAATAATTCACCCCTCCACTTT,CASSASGQNNSPLHF
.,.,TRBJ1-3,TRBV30,TGTGCCTGTGATCTCTCTGGAAACACCATATATTTT,CACDLSGNTIYF
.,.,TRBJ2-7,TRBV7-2,TGTGCCAGCAGCTTAGGGCGGGGAGTCGAGCAGTACTTC,CASSLGRGVEQYF
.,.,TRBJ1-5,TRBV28,TGTGCCAGCAGTTCACTCGAAAGTACCACCTTGGCTCAGCCCCAGCATTTT,CASSSLESTTLAQPQHF
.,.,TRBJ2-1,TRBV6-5,TGTGCCAGCAGCCGATCGGGGGACAATGAGCAGTTCTTC,CASSRSGDNEQFF
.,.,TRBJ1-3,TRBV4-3,TGCGCCAGCAGCCCCCATACCTCTGGAAACACCATATATTTT,CASSPHTSGNTIYF
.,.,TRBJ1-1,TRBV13,TGTGCCAGCAGCCTAGGCAGAAGCCCGAAGAACACTGAAGCTTTCTTT,CASSLGRSPKNTEAFF
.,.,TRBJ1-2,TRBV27,TGTGCCAGCAGTCCACAGGGTAGCGATGGCTACACCTTC,CASSPQGSDGYTF
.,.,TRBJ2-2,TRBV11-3,TGTGCCAGCAGCTTAGGCAGGGGTCCCGGGGAGCTGTTTTTT,CASSLGRGPGELFF
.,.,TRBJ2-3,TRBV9,TGTGCCAGCAGCGTAGCTAACCGTGTAGATACGCAGTATTTT,CASSVANRVDTQYF
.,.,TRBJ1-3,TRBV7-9,TGTGCCAGCAGCTTAGCGAAATTAAAGGAAGGTGTGGATGGAAACACCATATATTTT,CASSLAKLKEGVDGNTIYF
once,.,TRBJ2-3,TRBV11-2,TGTGCCAGCAGCTCCCATGGGGCAGGGCGAGGCGATACGCAGTATTTT,CASSSHGAGRGDTQYF
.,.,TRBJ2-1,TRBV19,TGTGCCAGTAGTTCCCGATGGAGAGAGCAGTTCTTC,CASSSRWREQFF
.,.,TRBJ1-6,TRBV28,TGTGCCCTTGGTGGGAATGGGCATTATTCACCCCTCCACTTT,CALGGNGHYSPLHF
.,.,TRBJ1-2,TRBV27,TGTGCCAGCAGTTTACAGGGTGCGTCCTATGGCTACACCTTC,CASSLQGASYGYTF
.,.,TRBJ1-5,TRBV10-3,TGTGCCATCACCAACAGTCGTGATCAGCCCCAGCATTTT,CAITNSRDQPQHF
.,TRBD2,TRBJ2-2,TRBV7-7,TGTGCTAGCAGCCTCGGACTAGCGGGAGGCACCGGGGAGCTGTTTTTT,CASSLGLAGGTGELFF
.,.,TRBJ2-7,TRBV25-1,TGTGCCAGCAGTGAGCCAGGGGTTCGGGAGCAGTACTTC,CASSEPGVREQYF
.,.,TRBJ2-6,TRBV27,TGTGCCAGCGGGGAGAGGCGGCCCCGCTCTGGGGCCAACGTCCTGACTTTC,CASGERRPRSGANVLTF
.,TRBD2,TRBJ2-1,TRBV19,TGTGCCAGTATTCAGACTAGCGGCCCCTATTCACTCTACAATGAGCAGTTCTTC,CASIQTSGPYSLYNEQFF
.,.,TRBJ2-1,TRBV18,TGTGCCAGCTCCCAGACGCGTTTTGGCTACAATGAGCAGTTCTTC,CASSQTRFGYNEQFF
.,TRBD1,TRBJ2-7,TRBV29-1,TGCAGCGTCGCGGGACAGGGGCCTCCATACGAGCAGTACTTC,CSVAGQGPPYEQYF
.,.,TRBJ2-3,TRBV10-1,TGCGCCAGCAGTGACCGCACCGCAGATACGCAGTATTTT,CASSDRTADTQYF
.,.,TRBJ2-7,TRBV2,TGTGCCAGCAGTGATTGGGTAGTTTACGAGCAGTACTTC,CASSDWVVYEQYF
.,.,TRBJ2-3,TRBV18,TGTGCCAGCTCACCTGTAGGGGAGAGAGATACGCAGTATTTT,CASSPVGERDTQYF
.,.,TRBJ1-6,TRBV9,TGTGCCAGCAGCGTAGGGGTGAATTCACCCCTCCACTTT,CASSVGVNSPLHF
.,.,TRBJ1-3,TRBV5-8,TGTGCCAGCAGCTTCTCCGGACAGTCCTCTGGAAACACCATATATTTT,CASSFSGQSSGNTIYF
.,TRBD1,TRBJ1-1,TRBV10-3,TGTGCCATCACCTTGGACAGGGGGCATGGGACTGAAGCTTTCTTT,CAITLDRGHGTEAFF
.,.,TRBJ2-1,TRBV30,TGTGCCTGGTTGAGCGACAGGACCCCCTACAATGAGCAGTTCTTC,CAWLSDRTPYNEQFF
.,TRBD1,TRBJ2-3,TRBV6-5,TGTGCCAGCAGATTCCAGGGGGCTGGAGATACGCAGTATTTT,CASRFQGAGDTQYF
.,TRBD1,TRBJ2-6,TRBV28,TGTGCCAGCAGTTCCGGACAGGGGAATCCTGGGGCCAACGTCCTGACTTTC,CASSSGQGNPGANVLTF
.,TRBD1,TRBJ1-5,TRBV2,TGTGCCAGCAGCACAGGGGGCAGGAGCAATCAGCCCCAGCATTTT,CASSTGGRSNQPQHF
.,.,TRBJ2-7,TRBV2,TGTGCCAGCGGCCCCGGGGGCGAGCAGTACTTC,CASGPGGEQYF
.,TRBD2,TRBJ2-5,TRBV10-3,TGTGCCATCAGTGAAATAGCGGGAGCCGGCTCGGAGACCCAGTACTTC,CAISEIAGAGSETQYF
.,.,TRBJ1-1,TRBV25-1,TGTGCCAGCAGTAAGGGACGTATAAACACTGAAGCTTTCTTT,CASSKGRINTEAFF
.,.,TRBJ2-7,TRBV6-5,TGTGCCAGCAGTTACTCTGCCACAGGACCTATCTACGAGCAGTACTTC,CASSYSATGPIYEQYF
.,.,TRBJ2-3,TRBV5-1,TGCGCCAGCAGCTTCCCGGGGGAAGATACGCAGTATTTT,CASSFPGEDTQYF
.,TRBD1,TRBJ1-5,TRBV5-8,TGTGCCAGCAGCTCGGGACAGTTTTATCAGCCCCAGCATTTT,CASSSGQFYQPQHF
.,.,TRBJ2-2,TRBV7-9,TGTGCCAGCAGCTTAACGGGACAGAACACCGGGGAGCTGTTTTTT,CASSLTGQNTGELFF